This entry concerns a single TCR beta chain. Antigen unknown. The DNA is left out, because the CDR3 cannot be placed on it with certainty; the CDR3 is given as TCRdb lists it. RNA transcripts yielded amplified TCR beta CDR3 regions. An initial round of RT-PCR targeting the TCR CDR3 relied on the HTBI primer set. TCRdb redid the calling of the multiplex PCR reads with MiXCR, one entry per CDR3 protein. The data hold approximately 500,000 distinct CDR3 sequences, with around 46% observed a single time. The data stem from a study of T cells in Graves' hyperthyroidism and ophthalmopathy. From its first to its last residue, the CDR3 has 21 amino acids. The germline V gene has CDR1 SGHAT and CDR2 FQNNGV. Study-level results: The model foresaw ophthalmopathy a median approximately 6.3 months prior to onset. Expanded thyroid clonotypes (above 0.001) were mostly also found in blood.

The specimen sequenced was peripheral blood or thyroid tissue (not recorded which). The chain joins TRBV11-2 to TRBJ2-7; the D call TRBD1 from the table was never checked on the DNA. This receptor was obtained from a woman between 18 and 29 years old with Graves' hyperthyroidism. The CDR3 region is CASSFYICSAGDRGPTYEQYF.